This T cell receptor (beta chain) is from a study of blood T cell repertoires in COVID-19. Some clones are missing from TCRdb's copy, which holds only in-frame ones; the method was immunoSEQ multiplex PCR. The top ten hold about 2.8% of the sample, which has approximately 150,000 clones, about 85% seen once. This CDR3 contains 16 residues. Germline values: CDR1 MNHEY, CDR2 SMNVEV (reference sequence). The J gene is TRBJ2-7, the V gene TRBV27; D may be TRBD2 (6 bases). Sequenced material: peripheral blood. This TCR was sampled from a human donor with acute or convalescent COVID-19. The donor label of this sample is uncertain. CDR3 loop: CENHPPGTPNLYEQYV. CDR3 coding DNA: TGTGAAAATCATCCCCCCGGGACTCCGAACCTCTACGAGCAGTACGTC.